This T cell receptor beta chain was recovered during a study of blood T cell repertoires in COVID-19. Study in general: COVID-19 samples from acute and convalescent phases originated in the United States, Italy and Spain.

Generated by immunoSEQ multiplex PCR, the TCRdb table keeps only in-frame clones and is missing some. The table shows fewer than 400,000 clones, with about 85% occurring only once. The germline gives CDR1 SGHTA, CDR2 FQGNSA. The CDR3 sequence is 15 residues long. With V trimmed by 4 bases and J by 8 bases, 13 bases remained unmatched. The TCR sequence derives from a woman between 18 and 29 years old with acute or convalescent COVID-19. Sample: peripheral blood. The chain combines TRBV7-2 with TRBJ1-2, with 7 bases that match TRBD1. CDR3 loop: CASSYQRGPRLGYTF. CDR3 in DNA: TGTGCCAGCAGCTACCAAAGGGGGCCGAGGCTGGGCTACACCTTC.